A selection of T cell receptor beta chains follows, all from one sample in a study of CD8+ T cells in alopecia areata. Using immunoSEQ multiplex PCR, the repertoire was profiled, and TCRdb retains in-frame clones only, with some absent. The profile shows fewer than 250,000 clones, more than 30% of them singletons. This specimen consisted of CD4+ T cells sorted from blood, obtained at approximately week 30, from a patient treated with tofacitinib. The origin of the receptors is a human donor with alopecia areata. Both conserved end residues are part of each CDR3. D genes are given only for firm matches. Rows may omit the clone size; those that give it use once, few, many or a size class.

V gene	clone size	D gene	J gene	CDR3 protein	CDR3 DNA
TRBV5-4	few	NA	TRBJ1-1	CASSSEGSENTEAFF	TGTGCCAGCAGCTCGGAGGGCAGCGAGAACACTGAAGCTTTCTTT
TRBV2	NA	NA	TRBJ2-3	CASSGRPLGGTDTQYF	TGTGCCAGCAGTGGGAGGCCTCTTGGTGGCACAGATACGCAGTATTTT
TRBV5-1	NA	NA	TRBJ2-6	CASSLADISSGANVLTF	TGCGCCAGCAGCTTGGCCGACATCTCCTCTGGGGCCAACGTCCTGACTTTC
TRBV14	few	NA	TRBJ1-1	CASSQAVNTEAFF	TGTGCCAGCAGCCAAGCAGTTAACACTGAAGCTTTCTTT
TRBV11-2	few	TRBD2	TRBJ2-1	CASSHGLAVDNEQFF	TGTGCCAGCAGCCACGGACTAGCGGTCGACAATGAGCAGTTCTTC
TRBV2	NA	NA	TRBJ2-1	CASYLGGRNEQFF	TGTGCCAGCTATCTTGGTGGACGGAATGAGCAGTTCTTC
TRBV9	NA	NA	TRBJ2-3	CASSVGPEADTQYF	TGTGCCAGCAGCGTAGGGCCCGAGGCAGATACGCAGTATTTT
TRBV4-1	NA	TRBD2	TRBJ2-3	CASSQALAGITDTQYF	TGCGCCAGCAGCCAAGCCCTAGCGGGGATCACAGATACGCAGTATTTT
TRBV29-1	NA	NA	TRBJ1-1	CSVDGGGYVEAFF	TGCAGCGTGGATGGGGGGGGCTACGTTGAAGCTTTCTTT
TRBV2	NA	TRBD1	TRBJ1-5	CASSGTGAVVGNQPQHF	TGTGCCAGCAGCGGGACAGGAGCGGTTGTAGGCAATCAGCCCCAGCATTTT
TRBV18	few	TRBD1	TRBJ1-1	CASSPRTGEAFF	TGTGCCAGCTCACCTAGGACAGGGGAAGCTTTCTTT
TRBV11-1	NA	TRBD1	TRBJ2-7	CASTPARGRIEQYF	TGTGCCAGCACCCCTGCCAGGGGGCGAATCGAGCAGTACTTC
TRBV29-1	few	TRBD1	TRBJ2-5	CSVKQGAEETQYF	TGCAGCGTTAAACAGGGGGCGGAAGAGACCCAGTACTTC
TRBV7-3	NA	TRBD2	TRBJ2-1	CASSFGTSGNEQFF	TGTGCCAGCAGCTTCGGGACTAGCGGTAATGAGCAGTTCTTC
TRBV19	NA	NA	TRBJ1-1	CASSYKGNTEAFF	TGTGCCAGTAGTTATAAGGGGAACACTGAAGCTTTCTTT
TRBV29-1	NA	NA	TRBJ2-6	CSVKGGFAGANVLTF	TGCAGCGTTAAAGGGGGGTTTGCTGGGGCCAACGTCCTGACTTTC
TRBV10-3	few	TRBD1	TRBJ1-1	CAISDRVRAEAFF	TGTGCCATCAGCGACAGGGTAAGGGCTGAAGCTTTCTTT
TRBV7-9	NA	NA	TRBJ2-1	CASSPTLRTGEQFF	TGTGCCAGCAGCCCGACACTCCGAACGGGTGAGCAGTTCTTC
TRBV7-8	NA	NA	TRBJ2-7	CASSWEPGTYYEQYF	TGTGCCAGCAGCTGGGAGCCGGGAACTTACTACGAGCAGTACTTC
TRBV4-2	once	TRBD1	TRBJ1-2	CASSHRGAGGYGYTF	TGTGCCAGCAGCCACAGGGGCGCAGGGGGTTATGGCTACACCTTC
TRBV30	NA	NA	TRBJ1-2	CASRDGALNYGYTF	TGTGCCTCACGGGACGGTGCACTTAACTATGGCTACACCTTC
TRBV5-1	NA	NA	TRBJ1-1	CASSLEATINTEAFF	TGCGCCAGCAGCTTGGAGGCGACAATCAACACTGAAGCTTTCTTT
TRBV5-1	few	TRBD1	TRBJ2-7	CASSLGMTGSYEQYF	TGCGCCAGCAGCTTGGGGATGACAGGGTCCTACGAGCAGTACTTC
TRBV27	many	TRBD1	TRBJ2-1	CASSPQQGAREQFF	TGTGCCAGCAGTCCGCAACAGGGGGCGAGGGAGCAGTTCTTC
TRBV10-3	NA	NA	TRBJ2-6	CAISESNRGSGANVLTF	TGTGCCATCAGTGAGTCGAATCGGGGCTCTGGGGCCAACGTCCTGACTTTC
TRBV6-5	NA	NA	TRBJ1-4	CASSTLGLVEKLFF	TGTGCCAGCAGTACCCTGGGGCTGGTTGAAAAACTGTTTTTT
TRBV28	NA	NA	TRBJ1-6	CASMVDPGSPLHF	TGTGCCAGCATGGTAGACCCCGGGTCACCCCTCCACTTT
TRBV30	NA	NA	TRBJ1-2	CAWSSGFARGIIGYTF	TGTGCCTGGAGTTCGGGGTTTGCTCGGGGGATTATCGGCTACACCTTC
TRBV5-1	NA	NA	TRBJ2-1	CASSLQADYNEQFF	TGCGCCAGCAGCTTGCAGGCGGACTACAATGAGCAGTTCTTC
TRBV28	few	NA	TRBJ2-1	CASNPGQRVSEQFF	TGTGCCAGCAATCCGGGACAGCGGGTTTCCGAGCAGTTCTTC
TRBV25-1	NA	TRBD2	TRBJ2-7	CASSRPREGTHEQYF	TGTGCCAGCAGCCGCCCGCGGGAGGGGACCCACGAGCAGTACTTC
TRBV30	few	TRBD1	TRBJ1-2	CAWSVIGGRNYGYTF	TGTGCCTGGAGTGTGATAGGGGGCAGGAACTATGGCTACACCTTC
TRBV5-1	NA	TRBD1	TRBJ2-3	CASSTGTGADTQYF	TGCGCCAGCAGCACCGGGACAGGGGCCGATACGCAGTATTTT
TRBV29-1	few	TRBD1	TRBJ2-7	CSAQDRGEQYF	TGCAGCGCCCAAGACAGGGGCGAGCAGTACTTC
TRBV6-6	NA	TRBD1	TRBJ1-1	CASSGTENTEAFF	TGTGCCAGCAGTGGGACAGAGAACACTGAAGCTTTCTTT
TRBV2	few	TRBD1	TRBJ1-1	CASSEVDRPEAFF	TGTGCCAGCAGTGAAGTGGACAGGCCTGAAGCTTTCTTT
TRBV7-3	few	NA	TRBJ2-2	CASSLSVGGELFF	TGTGCCAGCAGCTTGTCGGTTGGTGGGGAGCTGTTTTTT
TRBV2	many	TRBD1	TRBJ2-7	CASSGRTGVRAYEQYF	TGTGCCAGCAGCGGAAGGACAGGGGTAAGGGCCTACGAGCAGTACTTC
TRBV10-3	NA	NA	TRBJ2-1	CAISARDTYNEQFF	TGTGCCATCAGTGCCCGGGACACTTACAATGAGCAGTTCTTC
TRBV7-9	few	NA	TRBJ2-2	CASSLVVTGTGELFF	TGTGCCAGCAGCTTAGTTGTAACGGGGACCGGGGAGCTGTTTTTT
TRBV6-5	NA	TRBD1	TRBJ1-1	CASSYSYRGNTEAFF	TGTGCCAGCAGTTACTCATACAGGGGGAACACTGAAGCTTTCTTT
TRBV7-2	few	NA	TRBJ2-1	CASSSSGSTAREQFF	TGTGCCAGCAGTTCCAGCGGTAGTACAGCCCGTGAGCAGTTCTTC
TRBV7-9	NA	TRBD1	TRBJ1-2	CASSLSTGGSYTF	TGTGCCAGCAGCTTATCGACAGGGGGAAGCTACACCTTC
TRBV5-6	NA	NA	TRBJ2-2	CASSFRPRVDTGELFF	TGTGCCAGCAGCTTCAGACCCCGGGTTGATACCGGGGAGCTGTTTTTT
TRBV4-1	once	NA	TRBJ1-5	CASSQGPYSNQPQHF	TGCGCCAGCAGCCAAGGGCCATATAGCAATCAGCCCCAGCATTTT
TRBV11-2	NA	NA	TRBJ2-1	CASSLVGVVGSYNEQFF	TGTGCCAGCAGCTTAGTCGGGGTGGTGGGGTCCTACAATGAGCAGTTCTTC
TRBV30	NA	NA	TRBJ2-1	CAWMGGDYNEQFF	TGTGCCTGGATGGGGGGTGACTACAATGAGCAGTTCTTC
TRBV30	NA	NA	TRBJ2-3	CAWSPARDTQYF	TGTGCCTGGTCCCCAGCGCGCGATACGCAGTATTTT
TRBV19	NA	NA	TRBJ2-1	CASIGTSPNEQFF	TGTGCCAGTATCGGGACCTCCCCCAATGAGCAGTTCTTC
TRBV7-9	NA	NA	TRBJ2-5	CASSLIGGVATAFETQYF	TGTGCCAGCAGCTTGATTGGCGGGGTAGCGACGGCTTTTGAGACCCAGTACTTC
TRBV4-1	few	TRBD1	TRBJ1-2	CASSQALGTVRANYGYTF	TGCGCCAGCAGCCAAGCCCTCGGGACAGTTCGAGCTAACTATGGCTACACCTTC
TRBV7-9	NA	NA	TRBJ2-3	CASSFGTYFTDTQYF	TGTGCCAGCAGCTTTGGGACTTACTTCACAGATACGCAGTATTTT
TRBV6-1	NA	NA	TRBJ2-7	CASSALQGYEQYF	TGTGCCAGCAGTGCGTTACAGGGCTACGAGCAGTACTTC
TRBV5-1	NA	NA	TRBJ2-3	CASSSVLAASTDTQYF	TGCGCCAGCAGCTCGGTTTTGGCAGCTAGCACAGATACGCAGTATTTT
TRBV27	NA	TRBD2	TRBJ2-3	CASSILAGFTDTQYF	TGTGCCAGCAGTATACTAGCGGGGTTCACAGATACGCAGTATTTT
TRBV19	NA	NA	TRBJ2-7	CASSRLTEGDSYEQYF	TGTGCCAGCAGTAGACTGACAGAGGGGGATTCCTACGAGCAGTACTTC
TRBV2	NA	TRBD2	TRBJ2-1	CASSHPGTSGVFISYNEQFF	TGTGCCAGCTCCCACCCAGGGACTAGCGGGGTGTTCATAAGCTACAATGAGCAGTTCTTC